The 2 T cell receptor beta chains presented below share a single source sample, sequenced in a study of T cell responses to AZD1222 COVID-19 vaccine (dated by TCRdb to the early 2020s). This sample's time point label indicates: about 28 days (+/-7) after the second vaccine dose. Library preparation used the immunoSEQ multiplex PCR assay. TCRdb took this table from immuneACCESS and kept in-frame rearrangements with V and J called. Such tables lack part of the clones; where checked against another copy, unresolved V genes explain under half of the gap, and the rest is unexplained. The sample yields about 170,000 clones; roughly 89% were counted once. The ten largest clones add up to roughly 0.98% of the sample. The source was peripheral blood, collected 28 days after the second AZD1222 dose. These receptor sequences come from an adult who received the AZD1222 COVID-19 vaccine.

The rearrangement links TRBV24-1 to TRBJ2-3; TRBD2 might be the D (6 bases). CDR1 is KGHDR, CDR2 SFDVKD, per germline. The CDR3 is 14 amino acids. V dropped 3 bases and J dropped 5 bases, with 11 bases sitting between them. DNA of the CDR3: TGTGCCACCAGTGATGCAGGGCGGGGAGATACGCAGTATTTT. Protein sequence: CATSDAGRGDTQYF.

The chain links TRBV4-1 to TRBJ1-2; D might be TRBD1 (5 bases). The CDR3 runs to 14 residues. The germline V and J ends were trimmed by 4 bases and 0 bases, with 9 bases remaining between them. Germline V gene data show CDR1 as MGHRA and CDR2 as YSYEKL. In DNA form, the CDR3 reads TGCGCCAGCAGCCTTGGGACCTCTAACTATGGCTACACCTTC. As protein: CASSLGTSNYGYTF.